Listed below are T cell receptor beta chains from one sample, sequenced in a study of response to subunit inactivated influenza vaccine. TCRdb processed the RT-PCR reads anew with MiXCR; each CDR3 protein has one entry. The table has 710,000 or so distinct CDR3 sequences, more than 15% seen once. The sequencing used PBMCs from blood, collected 12 days after vaccination. Receptor source: a man aged 45 to 65 who received an inactivated influenza vaccine. Each CDR3 is given with its conserved first and last residue. D genes are given only for firm matches. Size tells how often a clone was seen (once, few, many) or the class of an expanded clone, and some rows leave it out.

V	J	size	D	CDR3	DNA
TRBV6-4	TRBJ2-3	few	.	CASSDRGLSDTQYF	TGTGCCAGCAGTGATCGGGGACTCTCAGATACGCAGTATTTT
TRBV30	TRBJ2-7	few	TRBD1	CAWDRGLYEQYF	TGTGCCTGGGACAGGGGGTTGTACGAGCAGTACTTC
TRBV10-3	TRBJ2-5	.	.	CAISVKGETQYF	TGTGCCATCAGTGTGAAGGGCGAGACCCAGTACTTC
TRBV10-3	TRBJ2-7	few	TRBD1	CATTDRKHYEQYF	TGTGCCACCACGGACAGGAAACACTACGAGCAGTACTTC
TRBV4-2	TRBJ2-5	.	.	CASSQDQGAVQETQYF	TGTGCCAGCAGCCAAGATCAAGGGGCAGTCCAAGAGACCCAGTACTTC
TRBV5-5	TRBJ2-1	.	TRBD1	CASSTSFGTGFAEQFF	TGTGCCAGCAGCACGTCCTTTGGGACAGGGTTTGCGGAGCAGTTCTTC
TRBV4-1	TRBJ2-5	.	.	CASSRAGTYQETQYF	TGCGCCAGCAGCCGTGCCGGGACTTACCAAGAGACCCAGTACTTC
TRBV20-1	TRBJ2-5	.	.	CSPGGGETQYF	TGCAGTCCCGGGGGAGGAGAGACCCAGTACTTC
TRBV5-1	TRBJ1-4	.	.	CASSFDSFEKLFF	TGCGCCAGCAGCTTCGACAGTTTTGAAAAACTGTTTTTT
TRBV29-1	TRBJ2-3	many	.	CSVYPFPLGTDTQYF	TGCAGCGTTTATCCCTTCCCCCTCGGCACAGATACGCAGTATTTT
TRBV7-2	TRBJ2-7	few	TRBD2	CASSLALLAGGYEQYF	TGTGCCAGCAGCTTAGCGCTCTTAGCGGGAGGATACGAGCAGTACTTC
TRBV2	TRBJ2-7	few	TRBD2	CASSAAGGSYEQYF	TGTGCCAGCAGTGCAGCGGGGGGTTCCTACGAGCAGTACTTC
TRBV16	TRBJ2-7	few	.	CASSLSGISYEQYF	TGTGCCAGCAGTCTTAGCGGAATCTCCTACGAGCAGTACTTC
TRBV5-6	TRBJ2-7	few	.	CASSFDGQGGEQYF	TGTGCCAGCAGCTTTGATGGACAAGGTGGCGAGCAGTACTTC
TRBV6-2/TRBV6-3	TRBJ1-1	many	.	CASSPLWAGTEAFF	TGTGCCAGCAGTCCCCTTTGGGCGGGGACTGAAGCTTTCTTT
TRBV12-3/TRBV12-4	TRBJ2-1	.	TRBD2	CASSLGGGAINEQFF	TGTGCCAGCAGTTTAGGCGGGGGGGCGATCAATGAGCAGTTCTTC
TRBV5-1	TRBJ1-3	many	TRBD1	CASSLEGQGSGNTIYF	TGCGCCAGCAGCTTGGAAGGACAGGGCTCTGGAAACACCATATATTTT
TRBV5-1	TRBJ1-3	.	TRBD1	CASSLTGDIPIYF	TGCGCCAGCAGCTTAACAGGGGATATCCCCATATATTTT
TRBV24-1	TRBJ2-5	.	TRBD2	CATSEPRGGETQYF	TGTGCCACCAGTGAACCTAGGGGAGGGGAGACCCAGTACTTC
TRBV2	TRBJ2-1	few	.	CASRDPQEEQFF	TGTGCCAGCAGGGATCCCCAGGAGGAGCAGTTCTTC
TRBV5-1	TRBJ1-1	few	TRBD1	CASSLGTGSDAFF	TGCGCCAGCAGCTTGGGGACAGGGTCGGATGCTTTCTTT
TRBV21-1	TRBJ2-1	.	.	CASSKGASLGPDEQFF	TGTGCCAGCAGCAAAGGAGCGAGCCTAGGTCCCGATGAGCAGTTCTTC
TRBV5-1	TRBJ2-3	many	.	CASSPQVSSTDTQYF	TGCGCCAGCAGCCCACAGGTTTCTAGCACAGATACGCAGTATTTT
TRBV4-2	TRBJ2-5	.	TRBD1	CASSHHGQGFGETQYF	TGTGCCAGCAGCCATCACGGACAGGGGTTTGGAGAGACCCAGTACTTC
TRBV20-1	TRBJ2-3	few	.	CSASTSTDTQYF	TGCAGTGCTAGCACCTCCACAGATACGCAGTATTTT
TRBV20-1	TRBJ2-1	.	TRBD2	CSAPPASGYNEQFF	TGCAGTGCTCCGCCGGCTAGCGGGTACAATGAGCAGTTCTTC
TRBV5-6	TRBJ1-6	few	.	CASSFGRNSPLHF	TGTGCCAGCAGCTTTGGGCGAAATTCACCCCTCCACTTT
TRBV6-4	TRBJ2-1	few	TRBD1	CASKSGQNSSYNEQFF	TGTGCCAGCAAGTCGGGACAGAATAGCTCCTACAATGAGCAGTTCTTC
TRBV7-2	TRBJ2-7	few	TRBD2	CASSPSGINEQYF	TGTGCCAGCAGTCCGAGCGGGATAAACGAGCAGTACTTC
TRBV19	TRBJ2-3	.	TRBD2	CASSGRLAETSTDTQYF	TGTGCCAGCAGTGGGAGACTAGCGGAAACTAGCACAGATACGCAGTATTTT
TRBV20-1	TRBJ2-1	many	.	CSARGLNEQFF	TGCAGTGCTAGAGGATTAAATGAGCAGTTCTTC
TRBV7-9	TRBJ1-4	few	.	CASSSQRGLQLNEKLFF	TGTGCCAGCAGTTCCCAACGGGGACTACAACTTAATGAAAAACTGTTTTTT
TRBV20-1	TRBJ1-1	.	.	CSARTGHGLTEAFF	TGCAGTGCTAGAACGGGGCACGGTTTGACTGAAGCTTTCTTT
TRBV5-6	TRBJ2-1	few	TRBD2	CASSLPGLNNEQFF	TGTGCCAGCAGCCTACCGGGACTAAACAATGAGCAGTTCTTC
TRBV20-1	TRBJ2-1	.	TRBD2	CSAVGLAPYNEQFF	TGCAGTGCTGTCGGACTAGCGCCTTACAATGAGCAGTTCTTC
TRBV28	TRBJ2-3	few	.	CASSSLRGRIYTDTQYF	TGTGCCAGCAGTTCGCTGAGGGGTAGAATTTACACAGATACGCAGTATTTT
TRBV7-8	TRBJ2-2	.	TRBD2	CASSLGLAGGHTLPTGELFF	TGTGCCAGCAGCTTAGGACTAGCGGGAGGCCACACTTTACCCACCGGGGAGCTGTTTTTT
TRBV12-3/TRBV12-4	TRBJ1-2	few	TRBD1	CASRRTGGSDGYTF	TGTGCCAGCAGACGGACAGGGGGTAGCGATGGCTACACCTTC
TRBV7-2	TRBJ2-2	.	.	CASSSRAVSAGELFF	TGTGCCAGCAGCTCCCGGGCGGTCTCCGCCGGGGAGCTGTTTTTT
TRBV11-2	TRBJ2-1	few	.	CASSLDGGPLHEQFF	TGTGCCAGCAGCTTAGATGGGGGGCCCCTTCATGAGCAGTTCTTC
TRBV12-3/TRBV12-4	TRBJ2-5	.	TRBD1	CASSPTRDREETQYF	TGTGCCAGCAGTCCCACCCGGGACAGGGAAGAGACCCAGTACTTC
TRBV7-2	TRBJ1-1	few	.	CASTSFEGEAFF	TGTGCCAGCACCAGTTTTGAGGGTGAAGCTTTCTTT
TRBV3-1	TRBJ2-1	many	TRBD1	CASSQGGTGAIF	TGTGCCAGCAGCCAAGGGGGGACAGGGGCGATCTTC
TRBV29-1	TRBJ2-7	few	.	CSVLGVYEQYF	TGCAGCGTCCTGGGTGTCTACGAGCAGTACTTC